Each of the 21 T cell receptor beta chains below was sequenced from the same sample in a study of cytomegalovirus exposure and HLA in healthy donors. Vbeta (60) and Jbeta (13) primers were used in the PCR. Generated by immunoSEQ multiplex PCR, the TCRdb table keeps only in-frame clones and is missing some. The table lists 120,000 to 150,000 clones, with 1.5% to 2% in the top ten. Sequencing was done on a sample of PBMCs. Every receptor here comes from a woman between 50 and 59 years old in good health and CMV-seronegative.

As DNA, the CDR3 is TGTGCCAGCAGCGCGGCGGGACAGAGCTACGAGCAGTACTTC. Amino acids: CASSAAGQSYEQYF. The rearrangement uses TRBV9 and TRBJ2-5; D might be TRBD1 (7 bases). The DNA end favors TRBJ2-7, so the J call may be wrong. CDR1 is SGDLS, CDR2 YYNGEE, per germline. This CDR3 contains 14 residues.

CDR3 sequence (DNA): TGCAGTGCAAGACTAGTCGGTGAGCAGTTCTTC. Residues: CSARLVGEQFF. The genes are TRBV20-1 and TRBJ2-1, with TRBD2 as a possible D gene (6 bases). The V and J ends lost 6 bases and 9 bases respectively, with 12 bases between them. Germline V gene sequence: CDR1 DFQATT, CDR2 SNEGSKA (reference sequence). This CDR3 is built from 11 residues.

J is TRBJ2-1 and V is TRBV7-9; TRBD2 aligns across 10 bases. Germline values: CDR1 SEHNR, CDR2 FQNEAQ (reference sequence). There are 10 residues in the CDR3. The J segment lost 15 bases and the V segment lost 8 bases, leaving 4 bases of the junction unmatched. The CDR3 sequence: CASGGTSAFF. In nucleotides, the CDR3 is TGTGCCAGCGGCGGGACTAGCGCGTTCTTC. Full variable domain (outside the CDR3, taken from reference TRBV7-9 and TRBJ2-1): DTGVSQNPRHKITKRGQNVTFRCDPISEHNRLYWYRQTLGQGPEFLTYFQNEAQLEKSRLLSDRFSAERPKGSFSTLEIQRTEQGDSAMYLCASGGTSAFFGPGTRLTVL.

The CDR3 coding sequence is TGCGCCAGCAAAGAGGCAGGGGATAGCAATCAGCCCCAGCATTTT. This codes for CASKEAGDSNQPQHF. The chain links TRBV5-1 to TRBJ1-5, with D perhaps matching TRBD1 (6 bases). The V gene's germline CDR1 is SGHRS and CDR2 YFSETQ. Deletions cut 6 bases from V and 0 bases from J, with 13 bases between. CDR3 length: 15 amino acids.

The V call is TRBV15, the J call TRBJ2-2; 7 nucleotides agree with TRBD2. This CDR3 has 16 residues. V was pared by 3 bases and J by 9 bases, with 13 bases of the junction left unmatched. In germline, CDR1 is LNHNV, CDR2 YYDKDF (reference sequence). The CDR3: CATSRPPGLLHRELFF. CDR3 DNA: TGTGCCACCAGCAGGCCACCGGGACTACTTCACCGGGAGCTGTTTTTT.

The chain joins TRBV5-1 to TRBJ1-4; D uncertain. The CDR3 has 13 amino acids. Trimming cost V 5 bases and J 8 bases, with 13 bases left between them. CDR1 is SGHRS and CDR2 is YFSETQ in the germline V gene. Written as DNA, the CDR3 is TGCGCCAGCAGGACGGAAGGAGCCGAAAAACTGTTTTTT. Amino acids: CASRTEGAEKLFF.

The CDR3 region has the DNA TGTGCCACCAGCAAGGGACAGGGGGGAGAAAAACTGTTTTTT. Its translation is CATSKGQGGEKLFF. The rearrangement uses TRBV15 and TRBJ1-4; 11 bases map to TRBD1. Trimming removed 4 bases from V and 8 bases from J; junction bases left unmatched: 3. Germline CDR1 LNHNV, CDR2 YYDKDF (reference sequence). The CDR3 runs to 14 residues.

The rearrangement uses TRBV19 and TRBJ2-2; possibly TRBD2 for D (6 bases). Trimming took 5 bases from V and 6 from J, leaving 10 bases between them. The CDR3 has 13 residues. Germline CDR1 reads LNHDA; CDR2 reads SQIVND (reference sequence). CDR3 region: CASSLGTSGELFF. The CDR3 DNA is TGTGCCAGTAGTCTAGGGACTTCCGGGGAGCTGTTTTTT.

This chain links TRBV6-5 with TRBJ2-2; 7 nucleotides line up with TRBD2. V trimming: 9 bases; J trimming: 5 bases; junction bases outside the gene matches: 9. CDR1 and CDR2 (germline): MNHEY, SVGAGI. The length of the CDR3 is 14 residues. CDR3 residues: CASLGGGYTGELFF. CDR3 DNA sequence: TGTGCCAGTTTGGGGGGGGGATATACCGGGGAGCTGTTTTTT.

CDR3 coding DNA: TGTGCCAGCAGCGAATGGGCAGACGAGCAGTACTTC. Its protein product is CASSEWADEQYF. The J gene is TRBJ2-7, the V gene TRBV7-9; D is ambiguous. The germline V gene encodes CDR1 SEHNR and CDR2 FQNEAQ (reference sequence). This CDR3 is built from 12 residues. V lost 5 bases and J 5 bases, leaving 10 bases between the germline ends.

The genes are TRBV30 and TRBJ1-6; TRBD1 aligns across 9 bases. The J segment lost 10 bases and the V segment lost 4 bases, leaving 5 bases of the junction unmatched. The CDR3 is made up of 13 amino acids. The V gene's germline CDR1 is GTSNPN and CDR2 SVGIG (reference sequence). The CDR3 nucleotides read TGTGCCTGGAACAGGGGGCTGAGATCACCCCTCCACTTT. Residues: CAWNRGLRSPLHF.

The chain is built from TRBV5-1 and TRBJ2-1; 8 bases fit TRBD2. The CDR3 runs to 15 residues. The germline gives CDR1 SGHRS, CDR2 YFSETQ. The junction had 4 bases not matched to a gene; V was cut back by 4 bases and J by 1 base. The CDR3 DNA is TGCGCCAGCAGCAGAGTAGCGGGGTCCTACAATGAGCAGTTCTTC. Its protein product is CASSRVAGSYNEQFF.

The V call is TRBV6-5, the J call TRBJ2-4, with D possibly matching TRBD1 (6 bases). Trimming pared 10 bases from V and 0 bases from J, leaving 16 bases between. From germline, CDR1 is MNHEY and CDR2 SVGAGI. The CDR3 extends over 15 amino acids. The CDR3 DNA reads TGTGCCACCCAGGGGCAGGGGAAAGCCAAAAACATTCAGTACTTC. Its protein is CATQGQGKAKNIQYF.

This chain links TRBV19 with TRBJ1-1, with 7 bases matching TRBD1. Germline V gene sequence: CDR1 LNHDA, CDR2 SQIVND (reference sequence). Trimming cost V 7 bases and J 1 base; bases outside gene matches: 9. The CDR3 contains 15 residues. CDR3 residues: CASTPGQRSNTEAFF. The CDR3 DNA is TGTGCCAGTACCCCGGGACAGAGATCGAACACTGAAGCTTTCTTT.

The chain has TRBV19 and TRBJ2-1; 12 bases fit TRBD1. The length of the CDR3 is 15 residues. V shed 6 bases and J 9 bases; nucleotides not matched to a gene: 9. From germline, CDR1 is LNHDA and CDR2 SQIVND (reference sequence). The CDR3 protein is CASRSTGTGGREQFF. CDR3 DNA sequence: TGTGCCAGTAGATCTACCGGGACAGGGGGCCGTGAGCAGTTCTTC. Combining the CDR3 with reference TRBV19 and TRBJ2-1 gives the whole variable domain DGGITQSPKYLFRKEGQNVTLSCEQNLNHDAMYWYRQDPGQGLRLIYYSQIVNDFQKGDIAEGYSVSREKKESFPLTVTSAQKNPTAFYLCASRSTGTGGREQFFGPGTRLTVL.

This chain connects TRBV6-1 to TRBJ1-4; D not certain. The CDR3 spans 14 residues. Trimming took off 6 bases at V and 7 bases at J, with 15 bases between the two ends. Germline CDR1 is MNHNS and CDR2 is SASEGT. The DNA of the CDR3 is TGTGCCAGCAGAGCTACAGTGGCCGCTGAAAAACTGTTTTTT. Amino acid sequence: CASRATVAAEKLFF.

This chain uses TRBV7-3 with TRBJ2-7; tentatively, D is TRBD2 (6 bases). The CDR3 is made up of 15 amino acids. V lost 3 bases, J lost 6 bases, and 18 bases lay in between. CDR1 and CDR2 (germline): SGHTA, FQGTGA. In DNA, the CDR3 is TGTGCCAGCAGCTTGGCGGGGCAGGCGGAAAGCGAGCAGTACTTC. Its translation is CASSLAGQAESEQYF.

This rearrangement joins TRBV19 to TRBJ1-2; 8 positions agree with TRBD1. This CDR3 is 14 amino acids long. Trimming removed 6 bases from V and 0 bases from J; junction bases left unmatched: 3. Looked up from germline, CDR1 is LNHDA and CDR2 is SQIVND (reference sequence). This chain's CDR3 is CASSSTGANYGYTF. The CDR3 DNA reads as TGTGCCAGTAGCTCGACAGGGGCTAACTATGGCTACACCTTC.

The chain has TRBV10-3 and TRBJ1-2, with D hard to call. Germline-derived CDR1 and CDR2 are ENHRY and SYGVKD. V shed 4 bases and J shed 10 bases, with 13 bases lying between them. The CDR3 spans 12 residues. The CDR3 spells CAISAVESLYTF. The CDR3 DNA is TGTGCCATCAGTGCCGTCGAGAGCCTCTACACCTTC.

The chain links TRBV6-6 to TRBJ2-1, with TRBD1 matching 11 bases. This CDR3 spans 16 amino acids. The junction had 12 bases not matched to a gene; V was cut back by 6 bases and J by 8 bases. CDR1 MNHNY and CDR2 SVGAGI come from the germline V gene (reference sequence). CDR3 nucleotides: TGTGCCAGCAGCTACCGGGACAGGGGGAGAGTCTATGAGCAGTTCTTC. Amino acids: CASSYRDRGRVYEQFF.

The CDR3 region is CASSIEGHPYEQYF. CDR3 nucleotides: TGTGCCAGTAGTATAGAGGGACACCCCTACGAGCAGTACTTC. The genes are TRBV19 and TRBJ2-7; weak D call: TRBD1 (6 bases). The CDR3 is made up of 14 amino acids. V gave up 0 bases and J gave up 2 bases, with 8 bases separating them. Germline CDR1 reads LNHDA; CDR2 reads SQIVND (reference sequence).